The source of this T cell receptor (beta chain) is a study of T cells in Graves' hyperthyroidism and ophthalmopathy. Germline CDR1 is DFQATT and CDR2 is SNEGSKA (reference sequence). The V end lost 6 bases, the J end lost 6 bases, and 33 bases lay between the germline ends. The CDR3 extends over 20 amino acids. There were TCR beta CDR3 regions amplified from RNA transcripts. Initially, a first-round RT-PCR of the TCR CDR3 employed the HTBI primer set. TCRdb re-called the multiplex PCR reads with MiXCR, one entry per CDR3 protein. This sample yields roughly 580,000 distinct CDR3 sequences, of which more than 45% are seen a single time; just over 8% belongs to the top ten.

Material for sequencing was peripheral blood or thyroid tissue (not recorded which). This receptor was identified in a woman aged 18-35 years with Graves' hyperthyroidism. This chain connects TRBV20-1 to TRBJ1-6; the D gene is possibly TRBD1 (5 bases). The CDR3 is CSAMGPLGHAGWDFNSPLHF. CDR3 sequence (DNA): TGCAGTGCCATGGGCCCCTTAGGACATGCCGGGTGGGACTTTAATTCACCCCTCCACTTT.